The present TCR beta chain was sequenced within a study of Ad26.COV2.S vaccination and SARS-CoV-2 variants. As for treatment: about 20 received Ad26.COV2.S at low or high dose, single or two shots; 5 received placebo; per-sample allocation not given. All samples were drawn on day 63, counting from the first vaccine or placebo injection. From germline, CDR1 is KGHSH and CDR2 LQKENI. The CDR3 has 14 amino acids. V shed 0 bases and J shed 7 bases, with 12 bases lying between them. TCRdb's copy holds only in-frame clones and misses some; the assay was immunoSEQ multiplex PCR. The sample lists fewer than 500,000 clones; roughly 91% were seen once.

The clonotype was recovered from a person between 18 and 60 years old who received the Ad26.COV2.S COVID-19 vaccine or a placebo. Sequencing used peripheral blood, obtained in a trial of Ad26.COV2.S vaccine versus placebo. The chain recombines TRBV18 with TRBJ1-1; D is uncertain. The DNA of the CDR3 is TGTGCCAGCTCACCACCGCACAGATACTATGAAGCTTTCTTT. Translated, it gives CASSPPHRYYEAFF.